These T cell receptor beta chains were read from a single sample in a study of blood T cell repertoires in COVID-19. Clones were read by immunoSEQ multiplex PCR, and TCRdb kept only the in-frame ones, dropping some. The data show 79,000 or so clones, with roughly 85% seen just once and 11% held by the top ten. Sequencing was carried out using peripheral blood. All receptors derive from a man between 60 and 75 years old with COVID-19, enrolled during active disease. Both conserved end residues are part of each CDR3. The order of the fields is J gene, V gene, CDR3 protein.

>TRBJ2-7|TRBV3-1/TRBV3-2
CASSHRDRGHEQYF
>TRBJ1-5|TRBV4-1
CASSQDIFRSQPQHF
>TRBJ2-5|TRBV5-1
CASSLDGQGYQETQYF
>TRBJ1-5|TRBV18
CASSVTGTGGTQPQHF
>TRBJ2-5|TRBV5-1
CASSLGVAGGQETQYF
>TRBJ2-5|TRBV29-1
CALWGLRETQYF
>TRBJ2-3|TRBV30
CAWSGRGDTQYF
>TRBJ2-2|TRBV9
CASSSTPNTGELFF
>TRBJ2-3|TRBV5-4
CASSAGLAGTDTQYF
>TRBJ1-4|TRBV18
CASSPDRGEKLFF
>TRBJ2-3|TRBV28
CASSPPFGGGDTQYF
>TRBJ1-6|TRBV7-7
CASSLVSRTRQGSPLHF
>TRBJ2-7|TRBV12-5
CASGLSLDRGYEQYF
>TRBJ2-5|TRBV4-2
CASSQVLAGETQYF
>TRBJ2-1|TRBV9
CASNPSGGVYNEQFF
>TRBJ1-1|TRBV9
CASSIEDRGLAEAFF
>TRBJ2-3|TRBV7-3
CASSPGLADTDTQYF
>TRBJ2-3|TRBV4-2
CASSQGLAGGRGDTQYF
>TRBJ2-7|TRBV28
CASSFRLMLYGQGSYEQYF
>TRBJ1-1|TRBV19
CATQQGQNTEAFF
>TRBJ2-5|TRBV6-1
CASSKGTSGPEETQYF
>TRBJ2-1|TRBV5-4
CASSFGTSGSYNEQFF
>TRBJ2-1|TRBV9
CASSVGGGINEQFF
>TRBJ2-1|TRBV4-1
CASSLNARLATYNEQFF
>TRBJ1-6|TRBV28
CASRNAPGQGHSPLHF
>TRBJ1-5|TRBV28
CASTLAGQRPQPQHF
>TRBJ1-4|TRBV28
CASSLLGATNEKLFF
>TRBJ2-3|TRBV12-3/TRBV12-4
CASSPLLPDTQYF
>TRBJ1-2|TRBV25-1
CASSGGLGGYTF
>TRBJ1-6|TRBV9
CASSQGQGGNSPLHF
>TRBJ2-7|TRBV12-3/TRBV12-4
CASSFTSYEQYF
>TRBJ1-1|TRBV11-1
CASSKTGTANTEAFF
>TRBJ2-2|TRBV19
CASRVGGSGSTGELFF
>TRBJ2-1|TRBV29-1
CSVHREGDEQFF
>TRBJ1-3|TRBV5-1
CASSQGQTGNTIYF
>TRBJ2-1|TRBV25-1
CASTSGTYNEQFF
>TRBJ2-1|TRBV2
CASSQGSGGYNEQFF
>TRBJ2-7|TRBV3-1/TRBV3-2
CASSRTPGLASYEQYF
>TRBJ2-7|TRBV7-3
CASSSQGMLGEQYF
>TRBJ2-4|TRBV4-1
CASSPLTSGRAKNIQYF
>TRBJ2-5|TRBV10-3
CAISRGQGETQYF
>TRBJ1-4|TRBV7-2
CASDSVEGEKLFF
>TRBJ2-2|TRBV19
CASTPPLAGANTGELFF
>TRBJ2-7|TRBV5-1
CASSDTGGLWNEQYF
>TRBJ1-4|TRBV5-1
CASSFEGFNEKLFF
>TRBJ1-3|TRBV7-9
CASSRDRNYRPSGNTIYF
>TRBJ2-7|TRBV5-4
CASSDNSRPPYEQYF
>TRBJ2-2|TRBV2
CASSGGLAATGELFF
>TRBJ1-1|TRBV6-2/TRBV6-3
CASSYYRETEAFF
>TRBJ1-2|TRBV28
CATSSGGYTF
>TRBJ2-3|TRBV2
CASKAGVADTQYF
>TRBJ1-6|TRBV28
CASSLGALYSPLHF
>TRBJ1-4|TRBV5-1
CASSQIPRGQGEKLFF
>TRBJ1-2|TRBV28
CASHEGLTNYGYTF
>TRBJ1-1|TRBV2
CASSEGTNTEAFF
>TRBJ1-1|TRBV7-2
CASSLELGLTEAFF
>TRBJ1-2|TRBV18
CASSPGQGGFYGYTF
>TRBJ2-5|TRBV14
CASSQQAGVWETQYF